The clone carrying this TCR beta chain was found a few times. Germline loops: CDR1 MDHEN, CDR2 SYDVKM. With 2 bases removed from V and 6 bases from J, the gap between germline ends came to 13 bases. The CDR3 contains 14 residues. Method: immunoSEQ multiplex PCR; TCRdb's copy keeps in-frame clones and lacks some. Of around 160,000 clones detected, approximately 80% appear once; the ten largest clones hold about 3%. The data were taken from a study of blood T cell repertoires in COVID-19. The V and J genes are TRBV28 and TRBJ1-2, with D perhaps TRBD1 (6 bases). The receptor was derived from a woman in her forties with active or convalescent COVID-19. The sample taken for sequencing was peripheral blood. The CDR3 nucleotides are TGTGCCAGCAGTTTACTTGACAGGTGGAATGGCTACACCTTC. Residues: CASSLLDRWNGYTF.